A single sample is the source of the 17 T cell receptor beta chains below, sequenced in a study of tumor-infiltrating lymphocytes in primary liver carcinoma. The input was approximately 500 ng total RNA; TCR beta cDNA was made from it with a constant-region primer. Libraries covering TCR beta were generated through three nested multiplex PCR rounds (using a slightly modified ARM-PCR). PCR rounds one and two used TRBV1-TRBV30 forward primers with a C-beta reverse primer for 9 to 10 cycles each. TCRdb used MiXCR to reprocess the multiplex PCR reads, holding one entry per CDR3 protein. The sample holds about 180,000 distinct CDR3 sequences, about 60% seen once. Researchers drew blood RNA from unsorted whole blood and extracted germline DNA as well. Sequencing input: peripheral blood. The receptors shown here come from a man between 40 and 49 years old with primary liver carcinoma and hepatitis B virus infection.

J is TRBJ2-2 and V is TRBV2, with D perhaps matching TRBD1 (6 bases). Germline CDR1 and CDR2: SNHLY and FYNNEI. V lost 5 bases and J 4 bases, leaving 14 bases between the germline ends. The CDR3 has 15 residues. CDR3 residues: CASSSTGSGTGELFF. CDR3 DNA: TGTGCCAGCAGTTCTACAGGGAGCGGCACCGGGGAGCTGTTTTTT.

For this clonotype: Lacking the conserved final phenylalanine or tryptophan, this CDR3 likely reflects a read error. The CDR3 sequence: CASSQGRGEDGYTL. The CDR3 region has the DNA TGTGCCAGCAGCCAGGGCAGGGGAGAGGATGGCTACACCCTC. The J gene is TRBJ1-2, the V gene TRBV6-6; a weak D match, TRBD1 (6 bases). The CDR3 loop spans 14 amino acids. CDR1 is MNHNY, CDR2 SVGAGI, per germline (reference sequence). The V gene lost 6 bases and the J gene lost 6 bases, with 17 bases spanning the gap.

As regards this clonotype: A read error is possible here, since a much larger clone lies one base away. The chain uses TRBV29-1 and TRBJ2-2; 7 bases match TRBD2. Germline V CDR1 and CDR2: SQVTM, ANQGSEA. The CDR3 is 14 amino acids. V was clipped by 5 bases and J by 6 bases; unmatched bases: 9. In nucleotides, the CDR3 is TGCAGCGTTAGGGGCGGGAGCTTTGCCGGGGAGCTGTTTTTT. Protein: CSVRGGSFAGELFF.

This chain connects TRBV7-3 to TRBJ2-7; 14 bases align to TRBD2. The assigned J gene may be wrong: the sequence end matches TRBJ2-1 better. This CDR3 is 16 amino acids long. Germline values: CDR1 SGHTA, CDR2 FQGTGA. The CDR3 protein is CASSPNAGTSGGEQFF. The DNA of the CDR3 is TGTGCCAGCAGCCCCAACGCCGGGACTAGCGGGGGTGAGCAGTTCTTC.

Note on this clonotype: Sequence at one end of the junction differs from germline and may be a read error. The V gene is TRBV30, the J gene TRBJ1-3; D unclear. The CDR3 runs to 12 residues. The germline gives CDR1 GTSNPN, CDR2 SVGIG (reference sequence). The CDR3 loop reads CAWSDRGNTIYF. The CDR3 region has the DNA TGTGCCTGGAGTGATCGGGGAAACACTATATATTTT.

The chain couples TRBV6-5 to TRBJ2-1; 7 nucleotides line up with TRBD1. V lost 2 bases, J lost 7 bases, and 14 bases stayed unmatched. The CDR3 is 17 amino acids. Germline V gives CDR1 MNHEY, CDR2 SVGAGI. For the CDR3, the DNA is TGTGCCAGCAGTTACCCCCGGACAGGCCGCAACTATAATGAGCAGTTCTTC. This gives the protein CASSYPRTGRNYNEQFF.

The V and J genes are TRBV5-5 and TRBJ1-2, with 7 bases fitting TRBD1. The CDR3 is 17 residues long. With 1 base clipped from V and 8 bases from J, the junction kept 17 bases outside the gene matches. Per the germline V gene, CDR1 is SGHKS and CDR2 is YYEKEE (reference sequence). CDR3 DNA sequence: TGTGCCAGCAGCTTGAGGCCAACAGGGGCGGATTTTTGGGGCTACACCTTC. It encodes CASSLRPTGADFWGYTF.

This clonotype has a single count. The rearrangement uses TRBV6-5 and TRBJ1-5, with a possible D match to TRBD1 (5 bases). Germline assignment: CDR1 MNHEY and CDR2 SVGAGI. The CDR3 contains 18 residues. V dropped 3 bases and J dropped 3 bases, with 21 bases sitting between them. CDR3 sequence: CASSYTGSLGQDNQPQHF. CDR3 nucleotides: TGTGCCAGCAGTTATACCGGTTCCCTGGGGCAAGACAATCAGCCCCAGCATTTT.

J is TRBJ2-3 and V is TRBV6-5; D is undetermined. The V gene lost 11 bases and the J gene lost 8 bases, with 14 bases spanning the gap. CDR3 length: 11 amino acids. Germline-derived CDR1 and CDR2 are MNHEY and SVGAGI. In nucleotides, the CDR3 is TGTGCCGGCGGCAGAGAGGCTACGCAGTATTTT. Residues: CAGGREATQYF.

The rearrangement links TRBV6-2 or TRBV6-3 to TRBJ2-7, with D perhaps matching TRBD2 (5 bases). Looked up from germline, CDR1 is MNHEY and CDR2 is SVGEGT. The CDR3 totals 14 residues. The ends were cut back, 6 bases at V and 4 bases at J, with 16 bases in the middle. CDR3 sequence reads: CASRTDWRNYEQYF. Written as DNA, the CDR3 is TGTGCCAGCAGGACGGACTGGCGGAATTACGAGCAGTACTTC.

In the case of this clonotype: An end of the junction differs from the germline gene, which may be a read error. V is TRBV7-9 and J is TRBJ2-7, with D perhaps assigned TRBD1 or TRBD2 (5 bases each). The CDR3 has 15 amino acids. Germline values: CDR1 SEHNR, CDR2 FQNEAQ (reference sequence). CDR3 loop: CTSSLGAGTPYEQYF. CDR3 DNA sequence: TGTACCAGCAGCTTAGGAGCTGGGACGCCCTACGAGCAGTACTTC.

Remarks on this clonotype: A much larger clonotype is one base distant, so this may be a read error. This rearrangement joins TRBV10-3 to TRBJ1-2, with TRBD1 matching over 7 bases. The V gene's germline CDR1 is ENHRY and CDR2 SYGVKD. The CDR3 consists of 14 residues. The CDR3 protein is CVISAIRDSHGYTF. CDR3 sequence (DNA): TGTGTCATCAGTGCAATCCGGGACAGCCATGGCTACACCTTC.

This chain connects TRBV6-5 to TRBJ1-1, with no clear D. This CDR3 spans 13 amino acids. V was shortened by 0 bases and J by 7 bases, with 9 bases between the two germline ends. CDR1 and CDR2 (germline): MNHEY, SVGAGI. CDR3 residues: CASSYSHNSEAFF. For the CDR3, the DNA is TGTGCCAGCAGTTACTCACACAATAGTGAAGCTTTCTTT.

Concerning this clonotype itself: One end of the junction does not line up with germline, which may come from a read error. J is TRBJ2-2 and V is TRBV11-2; TRBD2 aligns across 7 bases. CDR3 length equals 15 residues. The V gene's germline CDR1 is SGHAT and CDR2 FQNNGV. The CDR3 reads CVSSPGAGATGELFF. CDR3 nucleotide sequence: TGTGTCAGCAGTCCCGGTGCGGGAGCCACCGGGGAGCTGTTTTTT.

A remark on this clonotype: A much larger clone differs by one base, so this may be a read error. This chain joins TRBV12-3 or TRBV12-4 and TRBJ2-5; TRBD2 aligns across 7 bases. The CDR3 totals 13 residues. CDR3 sequence: CVSSLGEGETQYF. The CDR3 bases are TGTGTCAGCAGTTTAGGGGAGGGGGAGACCCAGTACTTC.

Regarding this clonotype: One end of the junction is discordant with germline, which a read error may explain. The chain uses TRBV4-2 and TRBJ1-6, with D hard to call. CDR1 LGHNA and CDR2 YNFKEQ come from the germline V gene. The CDR3 length is 16 residues. In DNA form, the CDR3 reads TGTGCCAACAGCCAAGAGCTCAGCTCCTATAATTCACCCCTCCACTTT. This codes for CANSQELSSYNSPLHF.

On this clonotype itself: A clone one base away is much larger, so this may be a read error. The chain joins TRBV11-2 to TRBJ1-5; no clear D gene. Germline-derived CDR1 and CDR2 are SGHAT and FQNNGV. CDR3 length: 11 residues. CDR3 DNA: TGTGCCAGCGGCACAAATCGGCCCCAGCATTTT. It is translated as CASGTNRPQHF.